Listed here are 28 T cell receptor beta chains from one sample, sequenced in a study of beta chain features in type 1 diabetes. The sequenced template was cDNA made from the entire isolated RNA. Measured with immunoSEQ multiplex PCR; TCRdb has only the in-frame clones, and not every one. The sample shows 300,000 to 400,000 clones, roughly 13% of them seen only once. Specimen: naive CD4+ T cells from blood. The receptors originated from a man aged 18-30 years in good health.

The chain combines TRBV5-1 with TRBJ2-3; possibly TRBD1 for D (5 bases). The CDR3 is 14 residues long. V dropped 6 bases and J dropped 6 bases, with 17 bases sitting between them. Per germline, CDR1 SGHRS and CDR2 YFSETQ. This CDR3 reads CASNRQGYWDTQYF. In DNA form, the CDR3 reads TGCGCCAGCAACAGGCAGGGCTATTGGGATACGCAGTATTTT.

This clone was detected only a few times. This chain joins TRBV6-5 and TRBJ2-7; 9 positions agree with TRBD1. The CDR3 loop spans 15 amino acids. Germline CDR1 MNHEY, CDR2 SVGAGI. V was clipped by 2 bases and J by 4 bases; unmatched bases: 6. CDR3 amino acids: CASSYSTGGAYEQYF. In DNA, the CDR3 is TGTGCCAGCAGTTACAGTACAGGGGGCGCGTACGAGCAGTACTTC.

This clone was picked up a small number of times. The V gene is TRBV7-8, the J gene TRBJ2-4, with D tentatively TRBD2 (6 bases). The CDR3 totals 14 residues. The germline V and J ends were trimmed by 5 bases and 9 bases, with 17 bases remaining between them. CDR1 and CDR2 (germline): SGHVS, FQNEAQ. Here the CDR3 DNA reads TGTGCCAGCAGCCCGGGAGTGGGGGGAGGCATTCAGTACTTC. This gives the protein CASSPGVGGGIQYF.

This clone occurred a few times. The CDR3 sequence is CASSYWQGAGETQYF. For the CDR3, the DNA is TGTGCCAGCAGTTACTGGCAGGGGGCAGGGGAGACCCAGTACTTC. V usage is TRBV6-5 and J usage is TRBJ2-5; 8 bases line up with TRBD1. Trimming cost V 1 base and J 5 bases; bases outside gene matches: 6. There are 15 residues in the CDR3. Germline CDR1 is MNHEY and CDR2 is SVGAGI.

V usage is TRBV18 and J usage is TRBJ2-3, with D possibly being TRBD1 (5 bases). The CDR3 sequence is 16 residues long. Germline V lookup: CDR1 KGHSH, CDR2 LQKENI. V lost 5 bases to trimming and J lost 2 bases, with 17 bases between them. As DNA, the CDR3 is TGTGCCAGCTCATTCCGACAGAAAAGAACCACAGATACGCAGTATTTT. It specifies CASSFRQKRTTDTQYF.

CDR3 loop: CASSPHQSGGYGYTF. The CDR3 bases are TGTGCCAGCAGCCCACACCAATCGGGAGGCTATGGCTACACCTTC. The rearrangement joins TRBV7-2 to TRBJ1-2, with D unresolved. Germline loops: CDR1 SGHTA, CDR2 FQGNSA. The CDR3 consists of 15 residues. Trimming stripped 5 bases from V and 4 bases from J, with 17 bases between.

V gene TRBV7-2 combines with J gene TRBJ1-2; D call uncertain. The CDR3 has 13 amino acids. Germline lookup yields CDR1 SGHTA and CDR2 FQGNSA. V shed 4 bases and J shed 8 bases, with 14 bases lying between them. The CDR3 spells CASSSLGHLGYTF. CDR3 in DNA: TGTGCCAGCAGCTCGCTAGGCCATCTGGGCTACACCTTC.

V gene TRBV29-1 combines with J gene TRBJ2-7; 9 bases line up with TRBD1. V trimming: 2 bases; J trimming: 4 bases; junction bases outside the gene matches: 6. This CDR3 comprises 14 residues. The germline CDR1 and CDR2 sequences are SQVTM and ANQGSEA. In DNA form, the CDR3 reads TGCAGCGTTGAACATGGGACAGGGACATACGAGCAGTACTTC. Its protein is CSVEHGTGTYEQYF.

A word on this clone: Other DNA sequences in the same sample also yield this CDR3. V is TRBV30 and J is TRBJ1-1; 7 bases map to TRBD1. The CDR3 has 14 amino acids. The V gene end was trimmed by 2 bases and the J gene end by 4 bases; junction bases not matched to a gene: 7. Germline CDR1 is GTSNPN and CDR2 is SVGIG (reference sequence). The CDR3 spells CAWSLGQGGTEAFF. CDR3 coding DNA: TGTGCCTGGAGTTTAGGCCAGGGGGGCACTGAAGCTTTCTTT.

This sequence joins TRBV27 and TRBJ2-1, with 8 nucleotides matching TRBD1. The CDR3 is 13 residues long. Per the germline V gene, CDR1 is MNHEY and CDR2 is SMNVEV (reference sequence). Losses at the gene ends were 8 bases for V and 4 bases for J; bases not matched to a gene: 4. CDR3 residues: CASRRTGYNEQFF. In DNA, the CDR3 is TGTGCCAGCCGTAGGACAGGGTACAATGAGCAGTTCTTC.

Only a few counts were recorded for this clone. The CDR3 loop reads CASSPPNQPQHF. The CDR3 DNA is TGTGCCAGCTCACCCCCAAATCAGCCCCAGCATTTT. The rearrangement joins TRBV18 to TRBJ1-5; no clear D. The CDR3 totals 12 residues. The germline gives CDR1 KGHSH, CDR2 LQKENI. V shed 3 bases and J shed 4 bases, with 4 bases lying between them.

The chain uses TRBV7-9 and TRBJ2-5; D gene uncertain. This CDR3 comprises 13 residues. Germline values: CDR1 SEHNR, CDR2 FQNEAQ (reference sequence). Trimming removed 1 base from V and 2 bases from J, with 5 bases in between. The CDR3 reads CASSLVGQETQYF. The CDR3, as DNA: TGTGCCAGCAGCTTAGTCGGGCAAGAGACCCAGTACTTC.

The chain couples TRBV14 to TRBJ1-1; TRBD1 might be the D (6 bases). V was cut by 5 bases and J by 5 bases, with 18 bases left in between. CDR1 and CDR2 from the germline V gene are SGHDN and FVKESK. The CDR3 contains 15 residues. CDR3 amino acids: CASSFYRVSVTEAFF. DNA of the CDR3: TGTGCCAGCAGCTTTTACAGGGTTAGCGTGACTGAAGCTTTCTTT.

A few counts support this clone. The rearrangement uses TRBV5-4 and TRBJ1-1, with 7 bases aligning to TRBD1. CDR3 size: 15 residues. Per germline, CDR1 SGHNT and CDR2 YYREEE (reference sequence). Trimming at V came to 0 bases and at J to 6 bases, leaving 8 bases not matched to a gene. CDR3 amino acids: CASSLAPGQISEAFF. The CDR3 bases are TGTGCCAGCAGCTTGGCGCCGGGACAGATCTCTGAAGCTTTCTTT.

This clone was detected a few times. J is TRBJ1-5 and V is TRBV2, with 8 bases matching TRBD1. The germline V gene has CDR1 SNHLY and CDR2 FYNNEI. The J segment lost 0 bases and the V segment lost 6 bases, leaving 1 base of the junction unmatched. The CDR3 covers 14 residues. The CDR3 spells CASRGQVSNQPQHF. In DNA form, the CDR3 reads TGTGCCAGCAGGGGACAGGTTAGCAATCAGCCCCAGCATTTT.

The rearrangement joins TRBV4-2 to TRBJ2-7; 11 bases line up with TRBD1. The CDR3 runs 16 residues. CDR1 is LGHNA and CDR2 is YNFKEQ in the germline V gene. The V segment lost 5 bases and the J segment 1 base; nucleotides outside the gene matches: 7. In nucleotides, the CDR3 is TGTGCCAGCAGCGCCCCCGGGACAGGGGGTTCCTACGAGCAGTACTTC. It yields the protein CASSAPGTGGSYEQYF.

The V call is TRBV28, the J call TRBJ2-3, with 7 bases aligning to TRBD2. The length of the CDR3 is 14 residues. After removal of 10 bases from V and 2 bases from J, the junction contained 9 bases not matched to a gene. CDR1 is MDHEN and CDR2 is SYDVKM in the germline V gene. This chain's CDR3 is CATLPGGSTDTQYF. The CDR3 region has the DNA TGTGCCACCCTACCGGGGGGATCCACAGATACGCAGTATTTT.

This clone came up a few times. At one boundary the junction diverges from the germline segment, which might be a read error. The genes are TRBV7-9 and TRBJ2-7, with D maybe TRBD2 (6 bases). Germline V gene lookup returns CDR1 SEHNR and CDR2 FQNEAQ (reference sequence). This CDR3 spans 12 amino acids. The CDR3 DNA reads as TGTGCCAGCAGCCGGGACTCCAACGAGCAGTACTTC. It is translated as CASSRDSNEQYF.

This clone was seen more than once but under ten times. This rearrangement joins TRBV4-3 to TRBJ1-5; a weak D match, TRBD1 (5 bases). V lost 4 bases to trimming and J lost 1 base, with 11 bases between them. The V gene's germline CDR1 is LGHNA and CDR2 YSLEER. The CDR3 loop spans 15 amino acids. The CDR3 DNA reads TGCGCCAGCAGCCTGACAGCCGTGAGCAATCAGCCCCAGCATTTT. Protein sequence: CASSLTAVSNQPQHF.

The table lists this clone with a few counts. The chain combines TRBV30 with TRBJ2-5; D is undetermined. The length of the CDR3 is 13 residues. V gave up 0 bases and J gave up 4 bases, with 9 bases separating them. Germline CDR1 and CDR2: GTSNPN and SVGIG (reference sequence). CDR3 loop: CAWSVSGAETQYF. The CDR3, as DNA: TGTGCCTGGAGTGTATCAGGCGCAGAGACCCAGTACTTC.

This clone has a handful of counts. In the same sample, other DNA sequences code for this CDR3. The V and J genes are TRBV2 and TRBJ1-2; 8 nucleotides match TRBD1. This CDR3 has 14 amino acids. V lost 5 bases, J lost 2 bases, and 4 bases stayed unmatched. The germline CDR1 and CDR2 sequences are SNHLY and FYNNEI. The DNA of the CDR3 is TGTGCCAGCAGTCCGAGGACAGGGAACTATGGCTACACCTTC. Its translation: CASSPRTGNYGYTF. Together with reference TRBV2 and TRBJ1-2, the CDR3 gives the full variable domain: EPEVTQTPSHQVTQMGQEVILRCVPISNHLYFYWYRQILGQKVEFLVSFYNNEISEKSEIFDDQFSVERPDGSNFTLKIRSTKLEDSAMYFCASSPRTGNYGYTFGSGTRLTVV.

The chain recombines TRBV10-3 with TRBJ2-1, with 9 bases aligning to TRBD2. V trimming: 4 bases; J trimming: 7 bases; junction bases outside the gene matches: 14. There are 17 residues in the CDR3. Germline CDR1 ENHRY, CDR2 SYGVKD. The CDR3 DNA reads TGTGCCATCAGTGCCTTCGTTGCGGGGGGGCCTAATAATGAGCAGTTCTTC. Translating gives CAISAFVAGGPNNEQFF.

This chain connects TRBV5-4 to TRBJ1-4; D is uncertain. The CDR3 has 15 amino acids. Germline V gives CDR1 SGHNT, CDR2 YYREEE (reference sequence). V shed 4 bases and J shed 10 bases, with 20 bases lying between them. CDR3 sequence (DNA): TGTGCCAGCAGCCCATCGGCCCAAGTATCGGGAAAACTGTTTTTT. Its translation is CASSPSAQVSGKLFF.

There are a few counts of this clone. CDR3: CASSHPGTGGWTGELFF. The CDR3 DNA reads TGTGCCAGCAGCCATCCCGGGACAGGGGGATGGACCGGGGAGCTGTTTTTT. J is TRBJ2-2 and V is TRBV5-4; TRBD1 matches at 11 bases. The length of the CDR3 is 17 residues. The V gene's germline CDR1 is SGHNT and CDR2 YYREEE (reference sequence). With V trimmed by 4 bases and J by 5 bases, 10 bases remained unmatched.

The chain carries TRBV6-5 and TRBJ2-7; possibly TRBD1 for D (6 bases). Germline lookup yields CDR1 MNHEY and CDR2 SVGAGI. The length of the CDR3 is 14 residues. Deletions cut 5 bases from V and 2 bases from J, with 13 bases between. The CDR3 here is CASSRGDRTYEQYF. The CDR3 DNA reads TGTGCCAGCAGTCGAGGAGACAGGACCTACGAGCAGTACTTC.

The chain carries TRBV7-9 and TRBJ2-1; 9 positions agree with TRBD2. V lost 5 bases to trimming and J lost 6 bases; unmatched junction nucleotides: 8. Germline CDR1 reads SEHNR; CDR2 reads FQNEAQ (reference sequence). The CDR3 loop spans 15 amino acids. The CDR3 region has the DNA TGTGCCAGCAGCCAACGTAGCGGGAGAATCAATGAGCAGTTCTTC. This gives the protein CASSQRSGRINEQFF.

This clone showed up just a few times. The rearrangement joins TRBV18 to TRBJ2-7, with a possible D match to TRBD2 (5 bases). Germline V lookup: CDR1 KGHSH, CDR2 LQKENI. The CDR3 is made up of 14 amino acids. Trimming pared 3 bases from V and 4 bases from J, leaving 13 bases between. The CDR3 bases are TGTGCCAGCTCACCCGGACTGGAAAGTTACGAGCAGTACTTC. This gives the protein CASSPGLESYEQYF.

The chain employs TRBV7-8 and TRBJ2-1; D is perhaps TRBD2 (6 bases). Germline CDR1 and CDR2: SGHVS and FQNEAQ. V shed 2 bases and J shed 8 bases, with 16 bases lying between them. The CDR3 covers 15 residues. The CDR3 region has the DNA TGTGCCAGCAGCTTACGGAGGGTTAGGTTGCATGAGCAGTTCTTC. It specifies CASSLRRVRLHEQFF.